Sequencing of this TCR beta chain was carried out in a study of cytomegalovirus exposure and HLA in healthy donors. Both 60 Vbeta primers and 13 Jbeta primers went into the PCR. TCRdb's table, derived via immunoSEQ multiplex PCR, lists solely in-frame clones and lacks some. This repertoire includes roughly 60,000 clones. For this clone: Its target is unknown.

V lost 7 bases and J 4 bases, leaving 15 bases between the germline ends. CDR1 and CDR2 from the germline V gene are SQVTM and ANQGSEA. This CDR3 has 13 residues. Study-wide results and caveats: In a later analysis, TCR beta V- and J-gene trimming was associated with a missense DCLRE1C variant. Follow-up analysis seemed to connect common viral pathogens with several of the most significant clusters identified. Most subjects had HLA-A and HLA-B alleles reportedly predicted accurately by TCR beta sequences.

The source material was PBMCs. The clonotype originates from a woman aged 18-29 years in good health and CMV-seronegative. The chain recombines TRBV29-1 with TRBJ2-3, with TRBD1 as a possible D gene (6 bases). This CDR3 reads CSGAAGAADTQYF. Here the CDR3 DNA reads TGCAGCGGCGCGGCAGGGGCGGCAGATACGCAGTATTTT.